The clone carrying this T cell receptor (beta chain) showed up many times. The antigen remains undetermined. These data originate in a study of T cells in Graves' hyperthyroidism and ophthalmopathy. Study-level points and caveats: Stable hyperthyroidism was separated from ophthalmopathy by a model based on 13 V-J features.

Fresh peripheral blood, 10 ml, was the source of the PBMCs. The CDR3 contains 11 residues. The V gene's germline CDR1 is MGHRA and CDR2 YSYEKL. Between the trimmed V and J ends, which lost 1 base and 9 bases, there was a span of 4 bases. Amplification yielded TCR beta CDR3 regions, with RNA transcripts as the source. With the HTBI primer set, the TCR CDR3 went through a first round of RT-PCR. TCRdb independently ran MiXCR on the multiplex PCR reads; one entry per CDR3 protein. The sample includes hundreds of thousands of distinct CDR3 sequences, 14% seen only once; the top ten take more than 8.5%. The sample consisted of blood. The chain is built from TRBV4-1 and TRBJ2-1, with D unclear. The TCR was taken from a woman younger than 30 with Graves' hyperthyroidism. This chain's CDR3 is CASSQGGEQFF. DNA of the CDR3: TGCGCCAGCAGCCAAGGGGGTGAGCAGTTCTTC.